This passage covers 5 T cell receptor beta chains from one sample sequenced in a study of tumor and adjacent non-tumor tissue in lung cancer. This sample's RNA came from whole unsorted tissue. Distant lung tissue was collected more than 3 cm away from the tumor edge. TCRbeta libraries were built with three rounds of nested PCR, modified from ARM-PCR. Using its own MiXCR run on the multiplex PCR reads, TCRdb lists one record per CDR3 protein. The sample records more than 55,000 distinct CDR3 sequences, 75% to 85% being singletons. The sample was distant non-tumor lung tissue. The origin of the receptors is a man aged 60-69 years with non-small cell lung cancer.

Turning to this clonotype: This may be a read error: a much more frequent sequence differs by one nucleotide. The chain employs TRBV6-5 and TRBJ1-5, with D perhaps matching TRBD1 (5 bases). This CDR3 is 15 amino acids long. Germline values: CDR1 MNHEY, CDR2 SVGAGI. The V end lost 6 bases, the J end lost 4 bases, and 16 bases lay between the germline ends. The CDR3 spells CASRRAGTENQPQHF. Written as DNA, the CDR3 is TGTGCCAGCAGAAGAGCCGGGACCGAAAATCAGCCCCAGCATTTT.

The genes are TRBV11-1 and TRBJ2-2; a weak D match, TRBD2 (5 bases). The germline CDR1 and CDR2 sequences are SGHAT and FQDESV (reference sequence). The CDR3 is 14 residues long. CDR3 DNA sequence: TGTCCCTGCAGATATACTAGTGACACCGGGGAGCTGTTTTTT. Translating it yields CPCRYTSDTGELFF.

In this sample, this clonotype turned up once. V usage is TRBV28 and J usage is TRBJ1-2; D may be TRBD1 (5 bases). V was clipped by 11 bases and J by 6 bases, with 22 bases between them. The germline V gene has CDR1 MDHEN and CDR2 SYDVKM. The length of the CDR3 is 14 residues. The chain's CDR3 is CADSPLGTKNGYTF. For the CDR3, the DNA is TGTGCCGACAGTCCACTAGGCACCAAAAATGGCTACACCTTC.

Only one count was recorded for this clonotype. At one boundary the junction diverges from the germline segment, which might be a read error. V gene TRBV11-2 combines with J gene TRBJ2-4, with a weak D call TRBD1 (6 bases). Germline V lookup: CDR1 SGHAT, CDR2 FQNNGV. The CDR3 contains 16 residues. CDR3 DNA sequence: TGTGCCCGCAGCCCAGGACAGACGATAGCCAAAAACATTCAGTACTTC. It is translated as CARSPGQTIAKNIQYF.

Within the sample, this clonotype is medium-sized. The V and J genes are TRBV29-1 and TRBJ2-3; the D is unclear. Trimming left V 7 bases short and J 4 bases short, with 18 bases between. This CDR3 is built from 14 residues. CDR1 is SQVTM and CDR2 is ANQGSEA in the germline V gene. CDR3 in amino acids: CSARSARGADTQYF. The DNA for the CDR3 is TGCAGCGCCCGCTCGGCTCGAGGTGCAGATACGCAGTATTTT.